This T cell receptor (beta chain) was identified during a study of identical twins. A note on this clonotype: Antigen specificity is unknown.

Study results and caveats: There were fewer insertions in abundant cord blood beta clonotypes, but memory repertoires showed no such pattern.

TCRdb called the 5' RACE reads again in MiXCR, with one record for every CDR3 protein. Of about 790,000 distinct CDR3 sequences listed, 15% to 20% are singletons. CDR1 is KGHDR, CDR2 SFDVKD, per germline. The CDR3 sequence is 15 residues long. Trimming at V came to 4 bases and at J to 7 bases, leaving 6 bases not matched to a gene. These data were also reused for a study on T cells expressing NK-cell markers.

The V call is TRBV24-1, the J call TRBJ1-4; 9 nucleotides line up with TRBD1. This receptor was identified in a young woman in good health. The sequencing input was PBMCs. CDR3 residues: CATSENRDRAEKLFF. The CDR3 bases are TGTGCCACCAGTGAGAACCGGGACAGGGCTGAAAAACTGTTTTTT.